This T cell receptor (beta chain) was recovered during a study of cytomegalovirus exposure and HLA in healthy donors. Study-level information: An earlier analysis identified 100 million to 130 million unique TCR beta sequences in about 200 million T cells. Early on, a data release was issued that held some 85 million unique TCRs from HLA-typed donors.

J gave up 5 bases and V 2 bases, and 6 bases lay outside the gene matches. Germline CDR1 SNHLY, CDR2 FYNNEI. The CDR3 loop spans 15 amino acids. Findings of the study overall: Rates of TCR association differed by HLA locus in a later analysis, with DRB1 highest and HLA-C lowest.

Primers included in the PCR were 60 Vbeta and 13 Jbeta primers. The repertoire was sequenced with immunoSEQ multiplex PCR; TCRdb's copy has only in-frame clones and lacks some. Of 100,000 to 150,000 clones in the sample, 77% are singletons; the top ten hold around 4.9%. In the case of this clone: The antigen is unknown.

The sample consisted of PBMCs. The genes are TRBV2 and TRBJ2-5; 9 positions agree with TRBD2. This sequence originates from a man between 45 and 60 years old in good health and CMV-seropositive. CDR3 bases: TGTGCCAGCAGTGAAACGCGGGGGGGCCAGGAGACCCAGTACTTC. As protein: CASSETRGGQETQYF.